The present T cell receptor (beta chain) was sequenced within a study of blood T cells in healthy people across ages. A second PCR, run for about 7 to 11 cycles, used a sample-barcoded 5' primer plus a J-beta primer mix. TCRdb reprocessed the 5' RACE reads with MiXCR, giving one entry per CDR3 protein. The table has 1.4 million to 1.5 million distinct CDR3 sequences, around 42% seen once. All donors came from Russia, were Caucasian and healthy, and spanned ages roughly 6 to 100. Germline CDR1 reads GTSNPN; CDR2 reads SVGIG (reference sequence). The V gene lost 6 bases and the J gene lost 6 bases, with 15 bases spanning the gap. CDR3 length: 13 amino acids.

This receptor was taken from a woman aged 18-35 years in good health. The sequenced material came from blood. The gene calls are TRBV30 and TRBJ1-5, with D unresolved. DNA for the CDR3: TGTGCCTGCACGGATCGGGGTGGTCAGCCCCAGCATTTT. Its translation is CACTDRGGQPQHF.